This TCR beta chain was retrieved from a study of shared clonotypes between healthy human individuals. Broader study findings: Compared with memory subsets, naive subsets generally had larger estimated richness.

HIV-negative, healthy adults without recent acute infections or vaccinations were the donors. This clone was picked up many times. Its target is unknown. This CDR3 is also generated by other DNA sequences in the sample. The protocol was immunoSEQ multiplex PCR, while the TCRdb copy is restricted to in-frame clones and leaves out a portion. Of about 990,000 clones in the sample, roughly 74% are singletons; the top ten hold 0.55% to 0.7%. Sequenced input: memory CD4+ T cells from PBMCs. Indicated subset: CD45RA-negative fraction. The TCR comes from a man aged 18 to 29 in good health. Some clones in this sample may be carry-over from other donors' samples.

This CDR3 reads CASSDLGQGLNYGYTF. The CDR3 nucleotides read TGTGCCAGCAGCGATTTGGGACAGGGATTGAACTATGGCTACACCTTC. The chain carries TRBV5-6 and TRBJ1-2, with 9 nucleotides matching TRBD1. This CDR3 is 16 amino acids long. The V gene's germline CDR1 is SGHDT and CDR2 YYEEEE. The ends lost 4 bases at V and 2 bases at J; junction bases unmatched: 9.